This T cell receptor beta chain came from a study of OX40 agonist ivuxolimab in advanced cancers. Study in general: The dose-escalation group included hepatocellular carcinoma, melanoma, renal cell carcinoma and head and neck cancer. Three individuals attained partial responses, comprising one hepatocellular carcinoma case and two cutaneous melanoma cases.

V lost 4 bases and J lost 7, with 20 bases in between. CDR3 length: 16 residues. Germline V gives CDR1 SGDLS, CDR2 YYNGEE. Measured with immunoSEQ multiplex PCR; TCRdb has only the in-frame clones, and not every one. The table shows about 7,300 clones, with roughly 80% occurring only once. This receptor was obtained from an adult with an advanced solid tumor such as melanoma, head and neck, liver or kidney cancer. The chain combines TRBV9 with TRBJ1-4, with D possibly TRBD1 on 5 matching bases. Specimen: CD4+ or CD8+ T cells sorted from blood, collected in a trial of the OX40 agonist ivuxolimab. The CDR3: CASSLSNGAAGEKLFF. CDR3 DNA: TGTGCCAGCAGCCTCAGCAATGGGGCGGCAGGTGAAAAACTGTTTTTT.